These 17 T cell receptor beta chains were all obtained from the same sample, sequenced in a study of blood T cell repertoires in COVID-19 (TCRdb year 2020). The library was built by means of the immunoSEQ multiplex PCR assay. TCRdb provides this immuneACCESS table in a form limited to in-frame rearrangements. Some clones are lacking; in checked studies, under half of them reflect an unresolved V gene, and why the rest are absent is not known. The sample contains about 240,000 clones, about 90% of them found a single time. The top ten clonotypes cover roughly 7% of the sample. The source material was peripheral blood. The source is a man in his 60s who had recovered from COVID-19.

Written as DNA, the CDR3 is TGTGCCAGTAGTATTCAGGTGGGGAGCCAAGAGACCCAGTACTTC. It codes for CASSIQVGSQETQYF. This sequence joins TRBV19 and TRBJ2-5; a weak D match, TRBD2 (5 bases). Trimming left V 3 bases short and J 1 base short, with 12 bases between. CDR1 and CDR2 from the germline V gene are LNHDA and SQIVND (reference sequence). This CDR3 is built from 15 residues.

The chain uses TRBV6-6 and TRBJ2-5, with a weak D call TRBD1 (5 bases). The length of the CDR3 is 14 residues. The V gene's germline CDR1 is MNHNY and CDR2 SVGAGI (reference sequence). Trimming removed 4 bases at V and 4 bases at J, with 13 bases between. The CDR3 DNA reads as TGTGCCAGCAGTTTTGAGGTGGGGCCAGAGACCCAGTACTTC. Encoded protein: CASSFEVGPETQYF.

This rearrangement joins TRBV5-4 to TRBJ1-1; a possible D gene is TRBD1 (5 bases). Germline V CDR1 and CDR2: SGHNT, YYREEE (reference sequence). The V end was cut by 2 bases, the J end by 1 base, with 12 bases between. The CDR3 length is 15 residues. The CDR3 loop is CASSFAAGENTEAFF. For the CDR3, the DNA is TGTGCCAGCAGCTTTGCCGCGGGGGAGAACACTGAAGCTTTCTTT.

The CDR3 bases are TGTGCCAGCAGCCAAGTTAGGGGGTTGGACATTCAGTACTTC. Its protein is CASSQVRGLDIQYF. The V and J genes are TRBV3-1 (or the pseudogene TRBV3-2) and TRBJ2-4; D is possibly TRBD1 (6 bases). Germline V gene data show CDR1 as LGHDT and CDR2 as YNNKEL (reference sequence). The CDR3 covers 14 residues. V was cut by 1 base and J by 8 bases, with 12 bases left in between.

The CDR3 is CASSLTGNNQPQHF. CDR3 nucleotides: TGTGCCAGCAGTCTGACAGGGAACAATCAGCCCCAGCATTTT. This sequence joins TRBV11-1 and TRBJ1-5, with 7 positions matching TRBD1. This CDR3 comprises 14 residues. Germline-derived CDR1 and CDR2 are SGHAT and FQDESV (reference sequence). Trimming cost V 6 bases and J 3 bases; bases outside gene matches: 5.

V usage is TRBV5-1 and J usage is TRBJ2-3, with D perhaps matching TRBD2 (6 bases). The CDR3 totals 16 residues. Trimming stripped 0 bases from V and 2 bases from J, with 13 bases between. Germline CDR1 is SGHRS and CDR2 is YFSETQ. Here the CDR3 reads CASSLEGAGFTDTQYF. The CDR3 bases are TGCGCCAGCAGCTTGGAAGGGGCGGGGTTCACAGATACGCAGTATTTT.

The count of this clone is one. The J gene is TRBJ1-2, the V gene TRBV7-9, with 9 nucleotides matching TRBD1. V trimming: 4 bases; J trimming: 5 bases; junction bases outside the gene matches: 8. This CDR3 comprises 15 residues. CDR1 SEHNR and CDR2 FQNEAQ come from the germline V gene (reference sequence). CDR3 loop: CASSSTGTGIYGYTF. As DNA, the CDR3 is TGTGCCAGCAGCTCGACCGGGACAGGGATATATGGCTACACCTTC.

The V and J genes are TRBV11-2 and TRBJ2-1; TRBD2 agrees at 10 bases. CDR3 length: 16 amino acids. The trim removed 3 bases at V and 6 bases at J, leaving 8 bases unmatched. Germline assignment: CDR1 SGHAT and CDR2 FQNNGV. CDR3 protein: CASSFARAGGRNEQFF. CDR3 coding DNA: TGTGCCAGCAGCTTTGCACGAGCGGGGGGGCGCAATGAGCAGTTCTTC.

The gene calls are TRBV7-2 and TRBJ2-7; D is possibly TRBD2 (7 bases). Germline-derived CDR1 and CDR2 are SGHTA and FQGNSA. Trimming removed 6 bases from V and 4 bases from J, with 19 bases in between. The CDR3 runs to 15 residues. In nucleotides, the CDR3 is TGTGCCAGCAGTCCTCGGGGGGCGCGTAGTTACGAGCAGTACGTC. It is translated as CASSPRGARSYEQYV.

The chain combines TRBV5-1 with TRBJ1-4; 11 bases are a match to TRBD1. The CDR3 loop spans 15 amino acids. Germline CDR1 SGHRS, CDR2 YFSETQ. The V segment lost 5 bases and the J segment 7 bases; nucleotides outside the gene matches: 7. The CDR3: CASRRGQGAVEKLFF. CDR3 bases: TGCGCCAGCAGGAGAGGACAGGGGGCGGTTGAAAAACTGTTTTTT.

V gene TRBV5-5 combines with J gene TRBJ1-4; D may be TRBD1 (6 bases). The germline V gene has CDR1 SGHKS and CDR2 YYEKEE (reference sequence). The CDR3 runs to 16 residues. V lost 3 bases to trimming and J lost 0 bases, with 12 bases between them. The CDR3 region is CASSWGGTATNEKLFF. The CDR3 nucleotides are TGTGCCAGCAGCTGGGGGGGCACGGCAACTAATGAAAAACTGTTTTTT.

This clone was seen a single time. The rearrangement links TRBV9 to TRBJ2-2, with 10 bases that match TRBD2. Per germline, CDR1 SGDLS and CDR2 YYNGEE. The CDR3 has 15 amino acids. The junction had 10 bases not matched to a gene; V was cut back by 0 bases and J by 14 bases. The CDR3 DNA sequence: TGTGCCAGCAGCGTAGATATAACTAGCGGGGCGGTTCTGTTTTTT. This sequence encodes CASSVDITSGAVLFF.

This clone was counted a single time. The rearrangement links TRBV12-5 to TRBJ2-3; 11 bases are shared with TRBD1. Trimming took 4 bases from V and 2 from J; bases not matched to a gene: 5. CDR3 size: 16 residues. Germline loops: CDR1 LGHNT, CDR2 FRNRAP. As DNA, the CDR3 is TGTGCTAGTGGTTCCGGGACAGGGGGTTCCACAGATACGCAGTATTTT. This codes for CASGSGTGGSTDTQYF.

The V call is TRBV5-5, the J call TRBJ2-2; 10 bases are a match to TRBD2. The germline CDR1 and CDR2 sequences are SGHKS and YYEKEE (reference sequence). The CDR3 is 17 amino acids. The V and J ends lost 0 bases and 1 base, in that order; junction bases with no gene match: 3. CDR3 amino acids: CASSLAASGGNTGELFF. CDR3 sequence (DNA): TGTGCCAGCAGCTTGGCAGCTAGCGGGGGGAACACCGGGGAGCTGTTTTTT.

This chain connects TRBV5-1 to TRBJ2-5; TRBD2 agrees at 12 bases. With V trimmed by 2 bases and J by 2 bases, 4 bases remained unmatched. Germline values: CDR1 SGHRS, CDR2 YFSETQ. CDR3 size: 16 residues. The CDR3 bases are TGCGCCAGCAGCTTTAGCCTAGCGGGGGGGCAAGAGACCCAGTACTTC. As protein: CASSFSLAGGQETQYF.

This clone was observed many times. The chain couples TRBV2 to TRBJ2-1; TRBD2 agrees at 9 bases. The CDR3 runs 14 residues. Germline CDR1 is SNHLY and CDR2 is FYNNEI. Trimming took 7 bases from V and 4 from J; bases not matched to a gene: 5. CDR3 region: CASIGLAGYNEQFF. DNA of the CDR3: TGTGCCAGCATTGGCCTAGCGGGGTACAATGAGCAGTTCTTC. The full variable domain, completed using reference TRBV2 and TRBJ2-1, is EPEVTQTPSHQVTQMGQEVILRCVPISNHLYFYWYRQILGQKVEFLVSFYNNEISEKSEIFDDQFSVERPDGSNFTLKIRSTKLEDSAMYFCASIGLAGYNEQFFGPGTRLTVL.

This clone appeared a few times. V gene TRBV13 combines with J gene TRBJ2-5; 7 positions agree with TRBD1. The junction had 5 bases not matched to a gene; V was cut back by 0 bases and J by 1 base. This CDR3 has 16 residues. Germline loops: CDR1 PRHDT, CDR2 FYEKMQ (reference sequence). The CDR3 region is CASSLGGRGFQETQYF. CDR3 nucleotide sequence: TGTGCCAGCAGCTTAGGTGGCAGGGGGTTCCAAGAGACCCAGTACTTC.